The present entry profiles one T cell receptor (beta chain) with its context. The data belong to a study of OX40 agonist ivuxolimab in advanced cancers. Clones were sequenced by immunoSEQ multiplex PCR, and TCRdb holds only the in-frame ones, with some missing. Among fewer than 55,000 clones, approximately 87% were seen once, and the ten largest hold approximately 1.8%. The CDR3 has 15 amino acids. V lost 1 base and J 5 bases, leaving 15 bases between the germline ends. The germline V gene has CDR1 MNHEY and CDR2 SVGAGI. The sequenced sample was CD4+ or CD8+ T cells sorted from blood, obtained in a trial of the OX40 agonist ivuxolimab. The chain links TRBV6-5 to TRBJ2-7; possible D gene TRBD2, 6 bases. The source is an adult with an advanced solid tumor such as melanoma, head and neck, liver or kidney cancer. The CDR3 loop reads CASSYFSGSGDEQYF. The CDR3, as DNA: TGTGCCAGCAGTTACTTTTCCGGGAGTGGCGACGAGCAGTACTTC.